The 12 T cell receptor beta chains presented below share a single source sample, sequenced in a study of response to subunit inactivated influenza vaccine. TCRdb reprocessed the RT-PCR reads with MiXCR, giving one entry per CDR3 protein. The table lists 500,000 to 600,000 distinct CDR3 sequences, approximately 10% of them singletons. The data also belong to a second study, concerning T cells expressing NK-cell markers. As reported in that work: Synthesis of TCR beta cDNA relied on 5'RACE template switching carrying UMIs.

The material was PBMCs from blood, obtained on the day of vaccination. These TCRs come from a man aged 45-60 years who received an inactivated influenza vaccine.

This clonotype was found many times. The J gene is TRBJ2-3, the V gene TRBV5-1, with 11 bases fitting TRBD2. This CDR3 spans 17 amino acids. The germline gives CDR1 SGHRS, CDR2 YFSETQ. The V gene end was trimmed by 4 bases and the J gene end by 2 bases; junction bases not matched to a gene: 9. CDR3 coding DNA: TGCGCCAGCAGCCGGGGGACTAGCGGATTACTCACAGATACGCAGTATTTT. Amino acids: CASSRGTSGLLTDTQYF.

A few counts support this clonotype. The chain couples TRBV10-3 to TRBJ1-6; D uncertain. V was clipped by 3 bases and J by 7 bases, with 7 bases between them. Germline CDR1 is ENHRY and CDR2 is SYGVKD. This CDR3 spans 13 amino acids. The DNA for the CDR3 is TGTGCCATCAGTGACGTTGGGAATTCACCCCTCCACTTT. Translation gives CAISDVGNSPLHF.

This clonotype was seen repeatedly, ten times or more. The genes are TRBV5-1 and TRBJ2-2, with D tentatively TRBD2 (6 bases). Trimming shortened V by 3 bases and J by 6 bases, and 18 bases separated the two germline ends. The CDR3 is 16 residues long. Per the germline V gene, CDR1 is SGHRS and CDR2 is YFSETQ. The CDR3 DNA follows: TGCGCCAGCAGCTCCCGGGGGTGGGGTCCCTCCGGGGAGCTGTTTTTT. Translating gives CASSSRGWGPSGELFF.

This clonotype was detected many times. This rearrangement joins TRBV5-1 to TRBJ2-3; D not resolved. This CDR3 is built from 13 residues. Germline V gene sequence: CDR1 SGHRS, CDR2 YFSETQ. V shed 0 bases and J shed 6 bases, with 8 bases lying between them. The CDR3 sequence: CASSLGRRDTQYF. The CDR3 DNA sequence: TGCGCCAGCAGCTTGGGCCGGCGGGATACGCAGTATTTT.

This clonotype was recorded a few times. The chain is built from TRBV6-1 and TRBJ1-5; D gene unclear. CDR1 and CDR2 from the germline V gene are MNHNS and SASEGT. The V end was cut by 8 bases, the J end by 0 bases, with 14 bases between. The CDR3 sequence is 15 residues long. This CDR3 reads CASGPQFYSNQPQHF. The CDR3 DNA follows: TGTGCCAGCGGTCCGCAGTTCTATAGCAATCAGCCCCAGCATTTT.

This clonotype was seen a few times. The J gene is TRBJ2-7, the V gene TRBV28; D gene uncertain. The V end lost 5 bases, the J end lost 5 bases, and 7 bases lay between the germline ends. Germline V gene lookup returns CDR1 MDHEN and CDR2 SYDVKM. This CDR3 region has 11 residues. The CDR3 DNA sequence: TGTGCCAGCAGTAGACGCCACGAGCAGTACTTC. Translation: CASSRRHEQYF.

The chain has TRBV28 and TRBJ2-1; no definite D call. CDR1 MDHEN and CDR2 SYDVKM come from the germline V gene. The CDR3 covers 13 residues. With 10 bases removed from V and 0 bases from J, the gap between germline ends came to 10 bases. CDR3 nucleotides: TGTGCCACTTCCCTTTCCTCCTACAATGAGCAGTTCTTC. Its protein product is CATSLSSYNEQFF. The variable domain in full, with the rest retrieved from reference TRBV28 and TRBJ2-1, is DVKVTQSSRYLVKRTGEKVFLECVQDMDHENMFWYRQDPGLGLRLIYFSYDVKMKEKGDIPEGYSVSREKKERFSLILESASTNQTSMYLCATSLSSYNEQFFGPGTRLTVL.

This chain links TRBV7-6 with TRBJ2-1; 9 nucleotides match TRBD2. This CDR3 comprises 15 residues. V dropped 3 bases and J dropped 8; count of bases not matched to a gene: 8. The germline CDR1 and CDR2 sequences are SGHVS and FNYEAQ. CDR3: CASSLAGGPSYEQFF. CDR3 nucleotides: TGTGCCAGCAGCTTGGCGGGAGGGCCTTCCTATGAGCAGTTCTTC.

This chain joins TRBV5-1 and TRBJ1-6, with D possibly being TRBD1 (5 bases). The CDR3 covers 18 residues. Trimming removed 4 bases from V and 10 bases from J, with 27 bases in between. Germline V gene data show CDR1 as SGHRS and CDR2 as YFSETQ. The CDR3 loop reads CASSPSTTAQGRESPLHF. For the CDR3, the DNA is TGCGCCAGCAGCCCCTCGACAACAGCCCAGGGACGGGAGTCACCCCTCCACTTT.

The V and J genes are TRBV12-3 or TRBV12-4 and TRBJ2-2, with D perhaps given as TRBD1 or TRBD2 (5 bases each). There are 15 residues in the CDR3. Trimming pared 5 bases from V and 6 bases from J, leaving 16 bases between. The CDR3 reads CASSAPGPLPGELFF. The CDR3 nucleotides are TGTGCCAGCAGTGCTCCGGGACCACTACCCGGGGAGCTGTTTTTT.

This clonotype was seen a handful of times. V and J are TRBV7-2 and TRBJ1-1; perhaps TRBD1 as D (6 bases). Trimming cost V 4 bases and J 5 bases, with 17 bases left between them. CDR1 is SGHTA, CDR2 FQGNSA, per germline. The CDR3 is 15 amino acids. CDR3 coding DNA: TGTGCCAGCAGCTCGGTGACAGGCTCGAGAACTGAAGCTTTCTTT. Translating gives CASSSVTGSRTEAFF.

This clonotype was counted between two and nine times. This rearrangement joins TRBV9 to TRBJ2-3; D is unresolved. The CDR3 sequence is 12 residues long. Trimming shortened V by 4 bases and J by 4 bases, and 7 bases separated the two germline ends. Looked up from germline, CDR1 is SGDLS and CDR2 is YYNGEE. CDR3 in amino acids: CASSNLADTQYF. In DNA form, the CDR3 reads TGTGCCAGCAGCAACCTTGCAGATACGCAGTATTTT.